The 25 T cell receptor beta chains below all came from one sample that was sequenced in a study of blood T cell repertoires in COVID-19. Measured with immunoSEQ multiplex PCR; TCRdb has only the in-frame clones, and not every one. The data show roughly 160,000 clones, about 88% seen once. Sequencing used peripheral blood. Every receptor here comes from a man between 60 and 70 years old with acute or convalescent COVID-19.

The chain carries TRBV10-3 and TRBJ1-4, with a weak D call TRBD1 (6 bases). Germline V gives CDR1 ENHRY, CDR2 SYGVKD. The CDR3 has 15 amino acids. V was clipped by 0 bases and J by 7 bases, with 12 bases between them. Here the CDR3 DNA reads TGTGCCATCAGTGAGTCGAGACAAGGGGGTGAAAAACTGTTTTTT. Translating gives CAISESRQGGEKLFF.

This clone was counted a few times. J is TRBJ1-2 and V is TRBV27; 10 bases align to TRBD1. V lost 8 bases and J lost 4; bases outside the gene matches: 4. The CDR3 extends over 13 amino acids. Germline CDR1 reads MNHEY; CDR2 reads SMNVEV (reference sequence). This CDR3 reads CASRDRGTYGYTF. In DNA, the CDR3 is TGTGCCAGCCGGGACAGGGGCACCTATGGCTACACCTTC.

This clone was seen a single time. The genes are TRBV9 and TRBJ1-1, with TRBD1 identical over 9 bases. With 0 bases clipped from V and 10 bases from J, the junction kept 4 bases outside the gene matches. Per germline, CDR1 SGDLS and CDR2 YYNGEE. The CDR3 loop spans 13 amino acids. The CDR3 region is CASSVVQGAGAFF. The CDR3 nucleotides are TGTGCCAGCAGCGTAGTACAGGGGGCTGGAGCTTTCTTT.

This clone was found once. The chain links TRBV18 to TRBJ1-2; D is uncertain. Per germline, CDR1 KGHSH and CDR2 LQKENI. The CDR3 is 14 amino acids. Trimming removed 3 bases at V and 2 bases at J, with 10 bases between. This CDR3 is CASSPSVVNYGYTF. The CDR3, as DNA: TGTGCCAGCTCACCCTCCGTAGTAAACTATGGCTACACCTTC.

Remarks on this clone: Other DNA sequences of this sample code for an identical CDR3. The V gene is TRBV5-1, the J gene TRBJ2-3, with 10 bases aligning to TRBD2. The J segment lost 0 bases and the V segment lost 0 bases, leaving 1 base of the junction unmatched. The CDR3 runs 16 residues. CDR1 is SGHRS and CDR2 is YFSETQ in the germline V gene. The CDR3 DNA reads TGCGCCAGCAGCTTGGCACTAGCGGGGAGCACAGATACGCAGTATTTT. This encodes CASSLALAGSTDTQYF.

The chain couples TRBV11-2 to TRBJ2-7; tentatively, D is TRBD2 (7 bases). V shed 5 bases and J shed 0 bases, with 14 bases lying between them. Per the germline V gene, CDR1 is SGHAT and CDR2 is FQNNGV. The CDR3 spans 15 residues. The CDR3 region is CASSPGGRSSYEQYV. DNA of the CDR3: TGTGCCAGCAGCCCCGGGGGGCGTAGCTCCTACGAGCAGTACGTC.

The rearrangement joins TRBV30 to TRBJ1-5, with TRBD1 matching over 7 bases. The V gene end was trimmed by 0 bases and the J gene end by 0 bases; junction bases not matched to a gene: 2. This CDR3 has 15 residues. Per the germline V gene, CDR1 is GTSNPN and CDR2 is SVGIG (reference sequence). The CDR3 protein is CAWSVGTDSNQPQHF. CDR3 DNA sequence: TGTGCCTGGAGTGTAGGGACAGATAGCAATCAGCCCCAGCATTTT.

The V call is TRBV5-1, the J call TRBJ1-1; D is unclear. The CDR3 is 14 amino acids. V lost 4 bases, J lost 1 base, and 11 bases lay in between. CDR1 is SGHRS and CDR2 is YFSETQ in the germline V gene. The CDR3 loop reads CASSVTTGNTEAFF. The CDR3 coding sequence is TGCGCCAGCAGCGTGACGACGGGGAACACTGAAGCTTTCTTT.

V and J are TRBV15 and TRBJ2-3; 8 nucleotides align to TRBD2. Germline V lookup: CDR1 LNHNV, CDR2 YYDKDF (reference sequence). V lost 3 bases, J lost 3 bases, and 8 bases stayed unmatched. The length of the CDR3 is 16 residues. CDR3 sequence reads: CATSSLKAGGTDTQYF. The CDR3 region has the DNA TGTGCCACCAGCAGCCTCAAGGCGGGAGGAACAGATACGCAGTATTTT.

The rearrangement uses TRBV9 and TRBJ2-7, with unresolved D. Germline values: CDR1 SGDLS, CDR2 YYNGEE. This CDR3 comprises 13 residues. Trimming took 2 bases from V and 0 from J, leaving 6 bases between them. The CDR3 region is CASSVASSYEQYF. The CDR3 bases are TGTGCCAGCAGCGTCGCCAGCTCCTACGAGCAGTACTTC.

This sequence joins TRBV7-7 and TRBJ2-2; D ambiguous. Germline V CDR1 and CDR2: SSHAT, FNYEAQ (reference sequence). V was cut by 6 bases and J by 2 bases, with 13 bases left in between. This CDR3 contains 15 residues. CDR3 sequence: CASRLLGSNTGELFF. DNA of the CDR3: TGTGCCAGCAGGCTCCTGGGCTCCAACACCGGGGAGCTGTTTTTT. Full variable domain (remainder filled in from reference TRBV7-7 and TRBJ2-2): GAGVSQSPRYKVTKRGQDVTLRCDPISSHATLYWYQQALGQGPEFLTYFNYEAQPDKSGLPSDRFSAERPEGSISTLTIQRTEQRDSAMYRCASRLLGSNTGELFFGEGSRLTVL.

The chain links TRBV11-3 to TRBJ1-1, with D possibly being TRBD1 (6 bases). The V gene lost 1 base and the J gene lost 10 bases, with 10 bases spanning the gap. The CDR3 is 12 amino acids. CDR1 and CDR2 (germline): SGHNT, YENEEA. CDR3 region: CASSLAAGVAFF. The CDR3 DNA follows: TGTGCCAGCAGCTTAGCCGCAGGGGTAGCTTTCTTT.

The chain is built from TRBV5-1 and TRBJ2-2; 7 bases fit TRBD2. Germline CDR1 reads SGHRS; CDR2 reads YFSETQ. J gave up 0 bases and V 4 bases, and 6 bases lay outside the gene matches. CDR3 length: 16 residues. CDR3 DNA sequence: TGCGCCAGCAGCACGTCTAGCGGCCCGAACACCGGGGAGCTGTTTTTT. Translating it yields CASSTSSGPNTGELFF.

This clone has a single count. The chain uses TRBV5-4 and TRBJ2-3, with TRBD2 as a possible D gene (7 bases). V was trimmed by 4 bases and J by 4 bases, leaving 10 bases between them. This CDR3 is 13 amino acids long. Germline CDR1 reads SGHNT; CDR2 reads YYREEE (reference sequence). The CDR3 spells CASSPGGADTQYF. The CDR3 region has the DNA TGTGCCAGCAGCCCGGGGGGCGCAGATACGCAGTATTTT.

The chain has TRBV5-5 and TRBJ1-6; TRBD1 aligns across 9 bases. Germline trimming cut 1 base from V and 10 bases from J; bases unmatched to any gene: 6. Germline V gene data show CDR1 as SGHKS and CDR2 as YYEKEE (reference sequence). This CDR3 contains 15 residues. The CDR3 sequence is CASSLPGQGLSPLHF. The CDR3 DNA follows: TGTGCCAGCAGCTTGCCGGGACAGGGTCTATCACCCCTCCACTTT.

The rearrangement links TRBV7-2 to TRBJ1-2; the match to TRBD1 covers 8 bases. The CDR3 contains 15 residues. J was trimmed by 4 bases and V by 0 bases; bases with no gene match: 4. The germline V gene has CDR1 SGHTA and CDR2 FQGNSA. This chain's CDR3 is CASSLAQGVFYGYTF. The CDR3 coding sequence is TGTGCCAGCAGCTTAGCACAGGGGGTTTTCTATGGCTACACCTTC.

The CDR3: CASSRGSSPLHF. CDR3 DNA sequence: TGTGCCAGCAGCAGGGGCTCTTCACCCCTCCACTTT. This chain uses TRBV11-2 with TRBJ1-6; the D gene is possibly TRBD1 (5 bases). This CDR3 has 12 amino acids. The V and J ends lost 5 bases and 9 bases respectively, with 8 bases between them. Germline loops: CDR1 SGHAT, CDR2 FQNNGV.

This chain joins TRBV5-4 and TRBJ1-2; 8 bases match TRBD1. The CDR3 runs 14 residues. From germline, CDR1 is SGHNT and CDR2 YYREEE (reference sequence). After removal of 2 bases from V and 8 bases from J, the junction contained 8 bases not matched to a gene. CDR3 amino acids: CASSLQGEVLGYTF. CDR3 in DNA: TGTGCCAGCAGCTTACAGGGGGAGGTATTGGGCTACACCTTC. Using reference TRBV5-4 and TRBJ1-2 for the parts outside the CDR3, the full variable domain is ETGVTQSPTHLIKTRGQQVTLRCSSQSGHNTVSWYQQALGQGPQFIFQYYREEENGRGNFPPRFSGLQFPNYSSELNVNALELDDSALYLCASSLQGEVLGYTFGSGTRLTVV.

V gene TRBV19 combines with J gene TRBJ1-5, with TRBD1 identical over 8 bases. The CDR3 runs 16 residues. The ends lost 5 bases at V and 5 bases at J; junction bases unmatched: 11. CDR1 is LNHDA, CDR2 SQIVND, per germline (reference sequence). The CDR3 sequence is CASSSRQGAQDQPQHF. CDR3 nucleotides: TGTGCCAGTAGTTCGCGGCAGGGGGCGCAAGATCAGCCCCAGCATTTT.

This sequence joins TRBV10-3 and TRBJ2-7, with TRBD2 matching over 12 bases. Germline-derived CDR1 and CDR2 are ENHRY and SYGVKD. J lost 3 bases, V lost 6 bases, and 0 bases had no gene match. The CDR3 covers 13 residues. The CDR3 here is CAIRTSGGYEQYF. CDR3 DNA: TGTGCCATCAGGACTAGCGGGGGCTACGAGCAGTACTTC.

The rearrangement uses TRBV27 and TRBJ1-1; D is undetermined. Germline V gives CDR1 MNHEY, CDR2 SMNVEV (reference sequence). CDR3 length: 11 amino acids. The V gene lost 4 bases and the J gene lost 3 bases, with 3 bases spanning the gap. DNA for the CDR3: TGTGCCAGCAGTTCGTACACTGAAGCTTTCTTT. Translating gives CASSSYTEAFF.

The chain has TRBV19 and TRBJ2-7; possible D gene TRBD2, 6 bases. V was shortened by 3 bases and J by 1 base, with 10 bases between the two germline ends. The germline gives CDR1 LNHDA, CDR2 SQIVND (reference sequence). The CDR3 consists of 14 residues. The CDR3 protein is CASSIGGISYEQYV. CDR3 nucleotide sequence: TGTGCCAGTAGTATCGGGGGAATTTCCTACGAGCAGTACGTC.

The chain is built from TRBV13 and TRBJ2-1; 8 bases are shared with TRBD1. The germline V gene encodes CDR1 PRHDT and CDR2 FYEKMQ (reference sequence). The V and J ends lost 8 bases and 8 bases, in that order; junction bases with no gene match: 11. The CDR3 has 14 residues. The CDR3 sequence is CASLAGQGLDEQFF. DNA of the CDR3: TGTGCCAGCCTAGCCGGACAGGGTTTGGATGAGCAGTTCTTC. The full variable domain, its missing parts supplied by reference TRBV13 and TRBJ2-1, is AAGVIQSPRHLIKEKRETATLKCYPIPRHDTVYWYQQGPGQDPQFLISFYEKMQSDKGSIPDRFSAQQFSDYHSELNMSSLELGDSALYFCASLAGQGLDEQFFGPGTRLTVL.

This sequence joins TRBV19 and TRBJ1-1; TRBD1 might be the D (6 bases). The length of the CDR3 is 14 residues. The V gene lost 6 bases and the J gene lost 1 base, with 12 bases spanning the gap. The germline gives CDR1 LNHDA, CDR2 SQIVND (reference sequence). Written as DNA, the CDR3 is TGTGCCAGTAGGGACAGCTTTCAGAACACTGAAGCTTTCTTT. Its protein product is CASRDSFQNTEAFF.

The chain is built from TRBV5-6 and TRBJ2-4; 10 bases align to TRBD1. This CDR3 spans 16 amino acids. Germline CDR1 reads SGHDT; CDR2 reads YYEEEE. Trimming at V came to 0 bases and at J to 5 bases, leaving 5 bases not matched to a gene. The CDR3 is CASSLATGTGENIQYF. The CDR3 DNA is TGTGCCAGCAGCTTGGCGACCGGGACAGGGGAAAACATTCAGTACTTC. Based on the CDR3 plus reference TRBV5-6 and TRBJ2-4, the full variable domain is DAGVTQSPTHLIKTRGQQVTLRCSPKSGHDTVSWYQQALGQGPQFIFQYYEEEERQRGNFPDRFSGHQFPNYSSELNVNALLLGDSALYLCASSLATGTGENIQYFGAGTRLSVL.